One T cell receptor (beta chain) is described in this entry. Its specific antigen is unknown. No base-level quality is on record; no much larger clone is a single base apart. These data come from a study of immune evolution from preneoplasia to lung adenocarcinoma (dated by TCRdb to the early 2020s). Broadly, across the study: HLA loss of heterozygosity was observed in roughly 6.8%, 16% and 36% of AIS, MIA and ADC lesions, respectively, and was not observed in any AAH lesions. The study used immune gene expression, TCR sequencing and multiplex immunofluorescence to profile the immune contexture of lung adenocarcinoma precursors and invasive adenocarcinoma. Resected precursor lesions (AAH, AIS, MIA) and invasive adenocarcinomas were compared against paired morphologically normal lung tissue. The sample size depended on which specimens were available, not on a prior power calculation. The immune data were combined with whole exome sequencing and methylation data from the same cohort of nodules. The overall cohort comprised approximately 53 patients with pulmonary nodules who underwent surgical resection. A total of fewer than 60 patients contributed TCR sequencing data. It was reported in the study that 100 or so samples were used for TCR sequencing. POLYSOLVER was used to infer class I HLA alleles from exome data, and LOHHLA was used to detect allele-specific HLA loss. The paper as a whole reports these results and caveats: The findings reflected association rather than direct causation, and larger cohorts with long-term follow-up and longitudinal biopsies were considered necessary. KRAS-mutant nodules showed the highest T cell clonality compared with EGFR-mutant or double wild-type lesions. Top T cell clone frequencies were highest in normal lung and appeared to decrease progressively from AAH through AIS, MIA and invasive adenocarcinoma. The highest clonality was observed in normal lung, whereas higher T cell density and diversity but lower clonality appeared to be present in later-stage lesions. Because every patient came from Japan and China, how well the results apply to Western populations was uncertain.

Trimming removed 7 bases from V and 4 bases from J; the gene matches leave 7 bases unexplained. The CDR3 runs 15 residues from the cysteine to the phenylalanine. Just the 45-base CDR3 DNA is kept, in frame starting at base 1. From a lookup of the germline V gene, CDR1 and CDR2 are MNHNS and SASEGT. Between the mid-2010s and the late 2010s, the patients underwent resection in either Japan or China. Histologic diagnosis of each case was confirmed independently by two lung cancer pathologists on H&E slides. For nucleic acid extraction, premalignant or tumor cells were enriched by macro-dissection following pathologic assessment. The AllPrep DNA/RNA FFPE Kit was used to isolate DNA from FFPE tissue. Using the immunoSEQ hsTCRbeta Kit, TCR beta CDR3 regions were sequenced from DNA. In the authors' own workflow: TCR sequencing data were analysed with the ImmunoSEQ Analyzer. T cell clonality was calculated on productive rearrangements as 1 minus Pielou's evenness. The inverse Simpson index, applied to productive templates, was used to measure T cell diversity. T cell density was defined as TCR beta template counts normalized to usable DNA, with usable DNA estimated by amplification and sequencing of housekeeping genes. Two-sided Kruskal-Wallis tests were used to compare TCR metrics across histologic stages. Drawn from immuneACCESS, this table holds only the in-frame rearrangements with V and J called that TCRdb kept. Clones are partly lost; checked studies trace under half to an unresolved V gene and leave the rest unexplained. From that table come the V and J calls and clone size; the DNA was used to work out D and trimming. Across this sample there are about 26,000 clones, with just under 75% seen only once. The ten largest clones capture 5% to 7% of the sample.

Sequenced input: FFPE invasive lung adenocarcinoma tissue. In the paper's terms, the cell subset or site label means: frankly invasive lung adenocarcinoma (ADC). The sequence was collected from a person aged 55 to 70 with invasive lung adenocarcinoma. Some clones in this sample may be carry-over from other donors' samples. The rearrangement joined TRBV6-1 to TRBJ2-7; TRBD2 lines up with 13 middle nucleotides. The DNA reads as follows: TGTGCCAGCACTCCAAGGACTAGCGGGAGTTACGAGCAGTACTTC. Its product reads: CASTPRTSGSYEQYF.